This T cell receptor (beta chain) was observed in a study of cytomegalovirus exposure and HLA in healthy donors. General observations from the study: Exclusion as indistinguishable affected some V segments, including TRBV6-2 and TRBV6-3. Most likely, a cluster of highly shared sequence variants arose as a sequencing artifact. Reports described diagnosis of cytomegalovirus status by the classifier as highly specific and sensitive.

This CDR3 comprises 15 residues. The V gene's germline CDR1 is SGHVS and CDR2 FQNEAQ. V was pared by 0 bases and J by 1 base, with 1 base of the junction left unmatched. Both 60 Vbeta primers and 13 Jbeta primers went into the PCR. Profiling relied on immunoSEQ multiplex PCR, and the TCRdb table lists in-frame clones only, not all of them. In the table there are approximately 150,000 clones, approximately 80% of which are singletons. In regard to this clone: The antigen remains undetermined.

Everyone who donated was a healthy bone marrow donor. The source is a woman aged 60-70 years in good health and CMV-seronegative. The chain combines TRBV7-8 with TRBJ2-5, with 8 bases that match TRBD1. What was sequenced was PBMCs. The CDR3 DNA follows: TGTGCCAGCAGCTTAGCCAGGGGGCCCCAAGAGACCCAGTACTTC. Protein: CASSLARGPQETQYF.